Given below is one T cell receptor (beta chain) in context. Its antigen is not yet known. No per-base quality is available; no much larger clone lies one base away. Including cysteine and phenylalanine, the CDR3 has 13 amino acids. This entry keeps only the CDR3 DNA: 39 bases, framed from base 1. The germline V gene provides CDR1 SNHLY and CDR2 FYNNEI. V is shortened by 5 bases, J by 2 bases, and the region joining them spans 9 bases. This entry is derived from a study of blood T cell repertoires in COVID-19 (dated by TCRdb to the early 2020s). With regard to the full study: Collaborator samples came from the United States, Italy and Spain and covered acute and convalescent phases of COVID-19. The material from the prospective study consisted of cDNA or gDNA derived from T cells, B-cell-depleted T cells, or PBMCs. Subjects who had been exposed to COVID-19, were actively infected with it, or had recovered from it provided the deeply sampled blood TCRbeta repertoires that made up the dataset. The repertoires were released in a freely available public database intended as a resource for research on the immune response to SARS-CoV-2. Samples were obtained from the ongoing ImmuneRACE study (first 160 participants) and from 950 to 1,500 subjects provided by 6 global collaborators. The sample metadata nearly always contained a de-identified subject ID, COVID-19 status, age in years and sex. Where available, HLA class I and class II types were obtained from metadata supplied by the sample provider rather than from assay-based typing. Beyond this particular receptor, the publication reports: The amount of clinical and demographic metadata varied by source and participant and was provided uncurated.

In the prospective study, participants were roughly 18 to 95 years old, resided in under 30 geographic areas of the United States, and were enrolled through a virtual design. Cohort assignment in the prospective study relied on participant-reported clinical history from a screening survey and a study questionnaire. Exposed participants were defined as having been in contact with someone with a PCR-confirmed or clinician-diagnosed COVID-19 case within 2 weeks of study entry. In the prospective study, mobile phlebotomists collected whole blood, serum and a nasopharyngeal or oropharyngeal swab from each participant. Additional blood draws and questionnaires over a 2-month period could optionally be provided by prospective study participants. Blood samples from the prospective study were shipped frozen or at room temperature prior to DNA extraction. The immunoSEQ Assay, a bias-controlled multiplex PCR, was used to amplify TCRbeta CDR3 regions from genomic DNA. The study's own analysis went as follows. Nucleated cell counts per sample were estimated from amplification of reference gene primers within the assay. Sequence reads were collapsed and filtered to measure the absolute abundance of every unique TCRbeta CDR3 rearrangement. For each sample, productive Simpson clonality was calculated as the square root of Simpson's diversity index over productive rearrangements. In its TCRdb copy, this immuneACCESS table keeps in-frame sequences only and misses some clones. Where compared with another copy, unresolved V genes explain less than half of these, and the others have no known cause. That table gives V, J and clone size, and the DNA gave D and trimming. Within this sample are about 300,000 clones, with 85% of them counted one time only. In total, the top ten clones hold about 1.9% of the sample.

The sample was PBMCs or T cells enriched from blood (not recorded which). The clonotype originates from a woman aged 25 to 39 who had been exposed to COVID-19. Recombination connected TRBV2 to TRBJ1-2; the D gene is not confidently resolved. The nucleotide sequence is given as TGTGCCAGCAGTACCGATCTAAACTATGGCTACACCTTC. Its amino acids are CASSTDLNYGYTF.